This T cell receptor beta chain was obtained from a study of blood T cell repertoires in COVID-19. Overall study context: The United States, Italy and Spain supplied acute and convalescent COVID-19 samples. T cells, B-cell-depleted T cells, or PBMCs supplied cDNA or gDNA.

In this sample, this clone turned up once. Study processing details: Reference gene primer amplification in the assay estimated nucleated cell counts. Measured with immunoSEQ multiplex PCR; TCRdb has only the in-frame clones, and not every one. D and trimming were read from the DNA, whereas the V and J calls and clone size are those reported in that table. The sample shows 200,000 to 300,000 clones, 75% to 85% of them seen only once. The CDR3 is made up of 18 amino acids. Trimming at V came to 1 base and at J to 2 bases, leaving 13 bases not matched to a gene. Germline V gene sequence: CDR1 SGHTA, CDR2 FQGNSA.

The sequence derives from a human donor in a cohort sampled during active COVID-19. The sequenced material came from peripheral blood. The V gene is TRBV7-2, the J gene TRBJ2-5, with 7 nucleotides matching TRBD2. CDR3 DNA: TGTGCCAGCAGCTTAGTGGCGGGTCGGGGGGTTCGGCAAGAGACCCAGTACTTC. It translates to CASSLVAGRGVRQETQYF.